Listed here are 5 T cell receptor beta chains from one sample, sequenced in a study of T cell responses to AZD1222 COVID-19 vaccine (dated by TCRdb to about 2021). Libraries were built with the immunoSEQ multiplex PCR assay. The source is immuneACCESS, and TCRdb retained only in-frame sequences with V and J called. Part of the clones is not carried over; for the studies checked, unresolved V genes explain less than half of this, and the remainder is unexplained. The sample profile shows 80,000 to 100,000 clones; approximately 85% of them were found once. The ten largest clones represent 9.5% to 13% of the sample. What the time point label conveys for this sample: about 28 days (+/-7) after the second vaccine dose. The sample was peripheral blood, taken 28 days after the second AZD1222 dose. The receptors here all came from an adult who received the AZD1222 COVID-19 vaccine.

The chain has TRBV3-1 (or the pseudogene TRBV3-2) and TRBJ2-6, with a tentative D call TRBD2 (5 bases). This CDR3 spans 15 amino acids. V was cut by 4 bases and J by 1 base, with 8 bases left in between. Looked up from germline, CDR1 is LGHDT and CDR2 is YNNKEL (reference sequence). This chain's CDR3 is CASSLRGSGANVLTF. CDR3 DNA: TGTGCCAGCAGCCTGAGAGGGTCTGGGGCCAACGTCCTGACTTTC.

About this clone: Because the CDR3's place on the DNA is in doubt, the DNA is left out and the CDR3 is given as listed by TCRdb. V and J are TRBV28 and TRBJ1-4; no DNA check was done on the table's D call, TRBD1. 17 amino acids form the CDR3, both terminal residues included. Per germline, CDR1 MDHEN and CDR2 SYDVKM. The CDR3 here is CASSSSGQGRRNEKLFF.

This chain uses TRBV6-2 or TRBV6-3 with TRBJ2-7, with a weak D call TRBD2 (5 bases). This CDR3 comprises 13 residues. CDR1 is MNHEY, CDR2 SVGEGT, per germline. V lost 2 bases to trimming and J lost 4 bases, with 9 bases between them. This CDR3 is CASSYIAGYEQYV. The CDR3 DNA reads TGTGCCAGCAGTTACATCGCGGGTTACGAGCAGTACGTC.

This chain links TRBV5-1 with TRBJ1-2, with TRBD1 matching 7 bases. The CDR3 runs to 16 residues. V was pared by 4 bases and J by 2 bases, with 11 bases of the junction left unmatched. Germline CDR1 reads SGHRS; CDR2 reads YFSETQ. In DNA, the CDR3 is TGCGCCAGCAGCAGAGCCGGGACAGCTCAGAACTATGGCTACACCTTC. Protein sequence: CASSRAGTAQNYGYTF.

This clone is a singleton in its sample. This rearrangement joins TRBV27 to TRBJ1-6; TRBD1 aligns across 7 bases. The V segment lost 4 bases and the J segment 5 bases; nucleotides outside the gene matches: 2. This CDR3 has 14 residues. Germline V gene sequence: CDR1 MNHEY, CDR2 SMNVEV (reference sequence). For the CDR3, the DNA is TGTGCCAGCAGTTGGACAGGAGATAATTCACCCCTCCACTTT. Translated, it gives CASSWTGDNSPLHF.